Each of the 23 T cell receptor beta chains below was sequenced from the same sample in a study of CD8 T cells in ankylosing spondylitis. Study results and limitations: About eight highly homologous variants made up a TCR beta motif that seemed to typify ankylosing spondylitis blood.

TCRdb independently ran MiXCR on the 5' RACE reads; one entry per CDR3 protein. The table shows roughly 490,000 distinct CDR3 sequences, with approximately 5.3% occurring only once. These receptors lack a known antigen. The sample comprised blood, either unsorted or a sorted T cell fraction (not recorded which). All receptors derive from a male donor with ankylosing spondylitis.

Many counts were recorded for this clonotype. This chain uses TRBV7-8 with TRBJ2-1; D unclear. With 2 bases removed from V and 14 bases from J, the gap between germline ends came to 13 bases. From germline, CDR1 is SGHVS and CDR2 FQNEAQ. CDR3 length equals 12 residues. CDR3 coding DNA: TGTGCCAGCAGCTTAAAGATGGCTAGTAAGTTCTTC. Protein product: CASSLKMASKFF. The full variable domain, its missing parts supplied by reference TRBV7-8 and TRBJ2-1, is GAGVSQSPRYKVAKRGQDVALRCDPISGHVSLFWYQQALGQGPEFLTYFQNEAQLDKSGLPSDRFFAERPEGSVSTLKIQRTQQEDSAVYLCASSLKMASKFFGPGTRLTVL.

The chain links TRBV28 to TRBJ2-1, with unresolved D. The CDR3 is made up of 16 amino acids. The V and J ends lost 0 bases and 7 bases respectively, with 16 bases between them. CDR1 is MDHEN, CDR2 SYDVKM, per germline. The CDR3 region is CASSLWRSRARNEQFF. The CDR3 nucleotides are TGTGCCAGCAGTTTATGGAGGAGCCGCGCTAGGAATGAGCAGTTCTTC.

This clonotype was found many times. V usage is TRBV5-1 and J usage is TRBJ1-2, with D unresolved. Germline V lookup: CDR1 SGHRS, CDR2 YFSETQ. This CDR3 contains 12 residues. V was cut by 1 base and J by 10 bases, with 11 bases left in between. DNA of the CDR3: TGCGCCAGCAGCTTGATTATTGGGGACTACACCTTC. Its protein is CASSLIIGDYTF.

This clonotype was picked up many times. The genes are TRBV6-2 or TRBV6-3 and TRBJ2-1; D not certain. The CDR3 runs 13 residues. The V and J ends lost 3 bases and 5 bases respectively, with 8 bases between them. CDR1 is MNHEY, CDR2 SVGEGT, per germline. The DNA of the CDR3 is TGTGCCAGCAGTTATCGTGTCCACAATGAGCAGTTCTTC. This gives the protein CASSYRVHNEQFF.

This clonotype came up many times. Here the CDR3 DNA reads TGCGCCAGCAGCCAAGATGTACGGGACTTCAGTCGTGGCTACACCTTC. Its translation: CASSQDVRDFSRGYTF. The chain couples TRBV4-1 to TRBJ1-2; possible D gene TRBD1, 5 bases. This CDR3 has 16 amino acids. Trimming cost V 0 bases and J 7 bases, with 18 bases left between them. Germline V lookup: CDR1 MGHRA, CDR2 YSYEKL.

This clonotype was found many times. V and J are TRBV20-1 and TRBJ2-7, with TRBD2 matching over 8 bases. The CDR3 is 15 residues long. Germline V gene data show CDR1 as DFQATT and CDR2 as SNEGSKA (reference sequence). J gave up 5 bases and V 0 bases, and 9 bases lay outside the gene matches. This CDR3 is CSARDMGLEKHEQYF. The CDR3 DNA sequence: TGCAGTGCTAGAGATATGGGACTAGAGAAGCACGAGCAGTACTTC.

This clonotype was detected many times. One end of the junction fails to match germline, which may point to a read error. The gene calls are TRBV28 and TRBJ2-1; 8 bases agree with TRBD1. The CDR3 covers 11 residues. Germline CDR1 reads MDHEN; CDR2 reads SYDVKM. The CDR3 DNA follows: TGTGCCAGCAGCAGTGACAGGGGAAAAGTCTTC. It codes for CASSSDRGKVF.

This clonotype showed up many times. CDR3 in amino acids: CASSSWTVTIEQYF. The CDR3 nucleotides read TGTGCCAGCAGCTCCTGGACAGTCACGATCGAGCAGTACTTC. The J gene is TRBJ2-7, the V gene TRBV5-5; tentative D call: TRBD1 (6 bases). The V end was cut by 3 bases, the J end by 6 bases, with 16 bases between. Per the germline V gene, CDR1 is SGHKS and CDR2 is YYEKEE (reference sequence). The CDR3 runs 14 residues.

This clonotype was picked up many times. V usage is TRBV7-9 and J usage is TRBJ2-7; 10 bases match TRBD2. Trimming removed 3 bases from V and 4 bases from J; junction bases left unmatched: 6. Germline-derived CDR1 and CDR2 are SEHNR and FQNEAQ (reference sequence). This CDR3 region has 15 residues. The CDR3 region is CASSFGAGGLYEQYF. The CDR3 DNA is TGTGCCAGCAGCTTCGGAGCGGGAGGGCTGTACGAGCAGTACTTC.

This clonotype was found a few times. The J gene is TRBJ2-1, the V gene TRBV5-1, with 12 bases that match TRBD2. J lost 9 bases, V lost 0 bases, and 4 bases had no gene match. The germline V gene has CDR1 SGHRS and CDR2 YFSETQ. This CDR3 spans 15 amino acids. The CDR3 is CASSLATSGRSEQFF. The CDR3 coding sequence is TGCGCCAGCAGCTTGGCGACTAGCGGGAGAAGTGAGCAGTTCTTC.

Ten or more counts support this clonotype. This rearrangement joins TRBV4-3 to TRBJ2-1; D is unclear. Deletions cut 1 base from V and 5 bases from J, with 9 bases between. Looked up from germline, CDR1 is LGHNA and CDR2 is YSLEER. This CDR3 has 14 amino acids. This CDR3 reads CASSQVWKDNEQFF. The CDR3 DNA follows: TGCGCCAGCAGCCAAGTCTGGAAAGACAATGAGCAGTTCTTC.

There are many counts of this clonotype. The chain has TRBV7-9 and TRBJ1-6; D is undetermined. The CDR3 totals 13 residues. Per germline, CDR1 SEHNR and CDR2 FQNEAQ (reference sequence). V was clipped by 3 bases and J by 10 bases, with 10 bases between them. The CDR3 reads CASSFGIYSPLHF. The CDR3 DNA reads TGTGCCAGCAGCTTTGGCATCTACTCACCCCTCCACTTT.

This clonotype was found a few times. This rearrangement joins TRBV6-1 to TRBJ2-6; the D gene is possibly TRBD1 (6 bases). With 6 bases removed from V and 5 bases from J, the gap between germline ends came to 14 bases. CDR1 is MNHNS and CDR2 is SASEGT in the germline V gene. This CDR3 has 15 amino acids. The CDR3 DNA reads as TGTGCCAGCAGCCCCACAGGGTCCAGGGCCAACGTCCTGACTTTC. Translated, it gives CASSPTGSRANVLTF.

This clonotype was seen a few times. CDR3 protein: CASSLLAGGPYEQFF. CDR3 nucleotides: TGTGCCAGCAGCTTACTAGCGGGAGGGCCTTATGAGCAGTTCTTC. The chain recombines TRBV7-6 with TRBJ2-1, with 12 bases aligning to TRBD2. The J segment lost 8 bases and the V segment lost 2 bases, leaving 4 bases of the junction unmatched. The CDR3 runs 15 residues. Per the germline V gene, CDR1 is SGHVS and CDR2 is FNYEAQ.

This clonotype has ten or more counts. V gene TRBV5-8 combines with J gene TRBJ2-5, with D perhaps matching TRBD2 (5 bases). Germline V CDR1 and CDR2: SGHTS, YDEGEE. Trimming cost V 3 bases and J 5 bases, with 20 bases left between them. There are 16 residues in the CDR3. CDR3 nucleotide sequence: TGTGCCAGCAGCTCCTCATTTGGAGGTCGTGACGAGACCCAGTACTTC. It yields the protein CASSSSFGGRDETQYF. The entire variable domain, with the rest obtained from reference TRBV5-8 and TRBJ2-5, is as follows: EAGVTQSPTHLIKTRGQQATLRCSPISGHTSVYWYQQALGLGLQFLLWYDEGEERNRGNFPPRFSGRQFPNYSSELNVNALELEDSALYLCASSSSFGGRDETQYFGPGTRLLVL.

The chain is built from TRBV7-2 and TRBJ2-3; D unresolved. V lost 8 bases, J lost 4 bases, and 19 bases lay in between. The CDR3 totals 15 residues. Looked up from germline, CDR1 is SGHTA and CDR2 is FQGNSA. CDR3 in amino acids: CASGWAQPPADTQYF. CDR3 bases: TGTGCCAGCGGGTGGGCCCAGCCTCCTGCAGATACGCAGTATTTT.

The V and J genes are TRBV10-3 and TRBJ2-1, with D perhaps TRBD2 (6 bases). The germline V gene has CDR1 ENHRY and CDR2 SYGVKD. The CDR3 has 14 amino acids. The V and J ends lost 1 base and 7 bases respectively, with 11 bases between them. CDR3 amino acids: CAISELRGGNEQFF. As DNA, the CDR3 is TGTGCCATCAGTGAGTTACGAGGAGGGAATGAGCAGTTCTTC.

This clonotype was counted ten times or more. This sequence joins TRBV12-3 or TRBV12-4 and TRBJ1-2; 7 nucleotides agree with TRBD1. Trimming at V came to 5 bases and at J to 8 bases, leaving 11 bases not matched to a gene. This CDR3 is built from 14 residues. The CDR3 DNA follows: TGTGCCAGCAGTCGACGCCGAGGGGGCTGGGGCTACACCTTC. It translates to CASSRRRGGWGYTF.

This clonotype came up many times. The rearrangement links TRBV7-2 to TRBJ1-1; D call uncertain. With 6 bases removed from V and 3 bases from J, the gap between germline ends came to 20 bases. The CDR3 length is 16 residues. Looked up from germline, CDR1 is SGHTA and CDR2 is FQGNSA. The CDR3 sequence is CASSYPPRLDDTEAFF. CDR3 sequence (DNA): TGTGCCAGCAGTTACCCCCCCAGGTTGGATGACACTGAAGCTTTCTTT.

The V gene is TRBV2, the J gene TRBJ2-7; TRBD1 matches at 10 bases. Germline V gene sequence: CDR1 SNHLY, CDR2 FYNNEI. V lost 6 bases, J lost 3 bases, and 8 bases stayed unmatched. The length of the CDR3 is 15 residues. The DNA for the CDR3 is TGTGCCAGCAGCGATGTTGGACAGGGGGTCTACGAGCAGTACTTC. Amino acid sequence: CASSDVGQGVYEQYF.

In its sample, this clonotype was seen many times. The genes are TRBV5-1 and TRBJ1-2, with D possibly being TRBD1 (6 bases). Germline V gene lookup returns CDR1 SGHRS and CDR2 YFSETQ. With 0 bases removed from V and 0 bases from J, the gap between germline ends came to 6 bases. The CDR3 extends over 14 amino acids. This chain's CDR3 is CASSLGQANYGYTF. CDR3 nucleotides: TGCGCCAGCAGCTTGGGACAGGCTAACTATGGCTACACCTTC.

The chain uses TRBV7-2 and TRBJ1-5, with D possibly matching TRBD1 (6 bases). This CDR3 comprises 15 residues. Germline V CDR1 and CDR2: SGHTA, FQGNSA. Trimming cost V 5 bases and J 5 bases, with 16 bases left between them. The CDR3 coding sequence is TGTGCCAGCAGCCCGCGTGGGGGCACGGATCAGCCCCAGCATTTT. It is translated as CASSPRGGTDQPQHF.

This clonotype was counted ten times or more. The genes are TRBV5-1 and TRBJ2-7; perhaps TRBD1 as D (5 bases). Germline assignment: CDR1 SGHRS and CDR2 YFSETQ. V lost 4 bases and J lost 4, with 9 bases in between. CDR3 length: 12 amino acids. The CDR3 reads CASSVNRYEQYF. The CDR3 coding sequence is TGCGCCAGCAGCGTGAACAGGTACGAGCAGTACTTC.